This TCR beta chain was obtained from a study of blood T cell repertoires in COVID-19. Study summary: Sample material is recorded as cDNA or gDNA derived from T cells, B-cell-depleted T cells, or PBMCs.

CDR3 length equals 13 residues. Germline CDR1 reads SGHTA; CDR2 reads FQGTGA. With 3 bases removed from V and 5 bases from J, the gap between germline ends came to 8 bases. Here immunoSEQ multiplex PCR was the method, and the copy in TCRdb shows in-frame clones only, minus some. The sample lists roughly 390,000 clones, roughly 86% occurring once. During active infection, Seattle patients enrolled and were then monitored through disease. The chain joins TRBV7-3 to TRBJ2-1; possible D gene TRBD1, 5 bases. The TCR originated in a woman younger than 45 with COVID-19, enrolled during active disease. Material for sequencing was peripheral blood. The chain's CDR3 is CASSLGPNNEQFF. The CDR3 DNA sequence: TGTGCCAGCAGCTTGGGGCCCAACAATGAGCAGTTCTTC.